This T cell receptor (beta chain) was observed in a study of CD8+ T cells in alopecia areata. RNA extraction and reverse transcription yielded cDNA as sequencing template. Assay used: immunoSEQ multiplex PCR; TCRdb lists only in-frame clones, some missing. In the table there are about 110,000 clones, about 59% of which are singletons. V lost 10 bases, J lost 3 bases, and 7 bases stayed unmatched. CDR1 and CDR2 (germline): WSHSY, SAAADI. The CDR3 is 13 amino acids. Specified treatment: oral pan-JAK inhibitor, 5-10 mg twice daily. The J gene is TRBJ2-7, the V gene TRBV10-2; 9 positions match TRBD2. The receptor was isolated from a human donor with alopecia areata. The source material was CD8+ T cells sorted from blood, sampled at week 24, from a patient treated with tofacitinib. In nucleotides, the CDR3 is TGCGCCACAGCTCCTAGCGGGGTCTACGAGCAGTACTTC. Translation: CATAPSGVYEQYF.